The TCR beta chain described here comes from a study of long-term antiretroviral therapy in people with HIV. Study overall: There is a gap of about a decade between the earliest samples and the later 2015 immediate-ART recommendation.

Broader study findings: It was observed that HIV repertoires exhibited narrower CDR3 length ranges than controls.

Concerning this clone: What it binds is unknown.

The CDR3 runs 14 residues. Germline CDR1 and CDR2: LGHNA and YNFKEQ. V was pared by 3 bases and J by 3 bases, with 11 bases between. An immunoSEQ assay, version v3.0, was performed at survey level. TCRdb keeps only in-frame clones here, not all; method: immunoSEQ multiplex PCR. The table shows approximately 24,000 clones, with approximately 86% occurring only once. This receptor was taken from a man over 45 with HIV. The sequencing here drew on unsorted PBMCs, taken 1.8 years before starting antiretroviral therapy. The chain employs TRBV4-2 and TRBJ2-5; D assignment may be TRBD1 or TRBD2 (5 bases each). CDR3 DNA: TGTGCCAGCAGCCACTCGGGACCGGAAGAGACCCAGTACTTC. It codes for CASSHSGPEETQYF.